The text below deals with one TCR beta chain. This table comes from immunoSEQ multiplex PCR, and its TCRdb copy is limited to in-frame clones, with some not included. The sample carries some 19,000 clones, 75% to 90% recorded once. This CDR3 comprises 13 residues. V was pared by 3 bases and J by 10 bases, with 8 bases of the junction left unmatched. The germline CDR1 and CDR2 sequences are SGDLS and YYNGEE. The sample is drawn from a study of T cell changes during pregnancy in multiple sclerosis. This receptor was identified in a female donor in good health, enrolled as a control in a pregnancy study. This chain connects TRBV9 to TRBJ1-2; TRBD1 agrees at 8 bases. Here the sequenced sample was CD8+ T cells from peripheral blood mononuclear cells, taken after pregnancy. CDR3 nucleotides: TGTGCCAGCAGCGCCCAGGGGGCGAGTGTCTACACCTTC. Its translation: CASSAQGASVYTF.